This record covers a single T cell receptor (beta chain). The time point was: recipient sample about 28 days before transplant, after cytoreduction. Repertoires were generated with immunoSEQ multiplex PCR, while TCRdb's copy carries only in-frame clones and drops some. The sample includes about 50,000 clones, approximately 90% of them seen just once. With V trimmed by 7 bases and J by 4 bases, 8 bases remained unmatched. From germline, CDR1 is ENHRY and CDR2 SYGVKD. The CDR3 spans 14 residues. The sample is drawn from a study of T cell clonotyping in hematopoietic cell transplantation. About the research overall: Cytoreduction preceded collection of pretransplant recipient samples.

The clonotype comes from a man aged 55 to 70 with biphenotypic leukemia. Some clones in this sample may be carry-over from other donors' samples. The rearrangement uses TRBV10-3 and TRBJ1-2; 8 bases are a match to TRBD1. This material consisted of peripheral blood mononuclear cells, taken before stem cell transplant. CDR3 protein: CAIMDRETVYGYTF. The DNA for the CDR3 is TGTGCCATCATGGACAGGGAGACTGTCTATGGCTACACCTTC.